The next 14 T cell receptor beta chains were all read from a single sample in a study of shared clonotypes between healthy human individuals (dated by TCRdb to 2020 to 2022). Libraries were built with the immunoSEQ multiplex PCR assay. The clones in this table, taken by TCRdb from immuneACCESS, are in-frame only. Not every clone is retained; where verified, under half of the shortfall comes from an unresolved V gene, and the cause of the rest is unknown. For this sample the table gives 2 million to 2.5 million clones, of which roughly 95% were detected only once. The leading ten clones occupy more than 0.1% of the sample. Sequencing input: naive CD4+ T cells sorted from blood. Per the publication, the cell subset or site label means: CD45RA+ positively selected. These TCRs come from a man aged 18 to 30 in good health.

A word on this clone: At one boundary the junction diverges from the germline segment, which might be a read error. The rearrangement links TRBV7-7 to TRBJ2-2, with a possible D match to TRBD2 (6 bases). This CDR3 has 14 amino acids. Looked up from germline, CDR1 is SSHAT and CDR2 is FNYEAQ (reference sequence). The CDR3 DNA reads as TGTGCTAGCAGCAACACTGCGGGGACCGGGGAGCTGTTTTTT. Its protein is CASSNTAGTGELFF.

In regard to this clone: Distinct nucleotide sequences in the sample also encode this CDR3. V and J are TRBV5-1 and TRBJ2-7; TRBD1 aligns across 11 bases. Germline CDR1 is SGHRS and CDR2 is YFSETQ. The CDR3 is 14 residues long. Unmatched junction bases numbered 3, after V lost 3 bases and J lost 4 bases. The DNA for the CDR3 is TGCGCCAGCAGCTCTGGACAGGGGGCTTACGAGCAGTACTTC. Its protein is CASSSGQGAYEQYF.

The DNA for the CDR3 is TGTGCCAGCAGCTTAGCGGCCCAGGACAGGAGGTACAATGAGCAGTTCTTC. Translating gives CASSLAAQDRRYNEQFF. The rearrangement uses TRBV11-2 and TRBJ2-1; 7 bases align to TRBD1. Germline CDR1 is SGHAT and CDR2 is FQNNGV. The CDR3 extends over 17 amino acids. The V and J ends lost 1 base and 4 bases, in that order; junction bases with no gene match: 10. Looking up the rest from reference TRBV11-2 and TRBJ2-1 gives the full variable domain: EAGVAQSPRYKIIEKRQSVAFWCNPISGHATLYWYQQILGQGPKLLIQFQNNGVVDDSQLPKDRFSAERLKGVDSTLKIQPAKLEDSAVYLCASSLAAQDRRYNEQFFGPGTRLTVL.

The chain uses TRBV6-1 and TRBJ1-1; no reliable D call. This CDR3 spans 11 amino acids. Germline V gives CDR1 MNHNS, CDR2 SASEGT. V lost 9 bases to trimming and J lost 4 bases, with 9 bases between them. The chain's CDR3 is CASLGFTEAFF. The CDR3 coding sequence is TGTGCCAGTCTAGGGTTCACTGAAGCTTTCTTT.

The CDR3 sequence: CARTTLTGELFF. DNA for the CDR3: TGTGCCCGGACTACCCTCACGGGGGAGCTGTTTTTT. This chain joins TRBV30 and TRBJ2-2, with a weak D call TRBD2 (6 bases). The V gene lost 8 bases and the J gene lost 8 bases, with 15 bases spanning the gap. The CDR3 consists of 12 residues. Germline values: CDR1 GTSNPN, CDR2 SVGIG (reference sequence).

The chain links TRBV18 to TRBJ2-5; 7 positions match TRBD2. The J segment lost 0 bases and the V segment lost 3 bases, leaving 13 bases of the junction unmatched. CDR3 size: 18 residues. Germline CDR1 KGHSH, CDR2 LQKENI. As DNA, the CDR3 is TGTGCCAGCTCACCGCGGGCTAGCGGCATTTTGTACCAAGAGACCCAGTACTTC. As protein: CASSPRASGILYQETQYF.

V is TRBV28 and J is TRBJ1-6; D uncertain. V lost 5 bases to trimming and J lost 7 bases, with 12 bases between them. This CDR3 contains 14 residues. Germline CDR1 is MDHEN and CDR2 is SYDVKM. The CDR3 sequence: CASSRREGNSPLHF. The CDR3 nucleotides read TGTGCCAGCAGTAGAAGGGAGGGAAATTCACCCCTCCACTTT.

The chain uses TRBV27 and TRBJ1-5; tentatively, D is TRBD1 (6 bases). The CDR3 runs 13 residues. Germline values: CDR1 MNHEY, CDR2 SMNVEV (reference sequence). V was trimmed by 6 bases and J by 7 bases, leaving 13 bases between them. The CDR3 DNA reads TGTGCCAGCAGACAGGGAGAGTGGCAGCCCCAGCATTTT. Translated: CASRQGEWQPQHF.

The chain combines TRBV12-5 with TRBJ2-7, with 11 bases lining up with TRBD1. The CDR3 is made up of 17 amino acids. V shed 1 base and J 1 base; nucleotides not matched to a gene: 6. Germline assignment: CDR1 LGHNT and CDR2 FRNRAP. CDR3 sequence: CASGLGTGGVSSYEQYF. Here the CDR3 DNA reads TGTGCTAGTGGTTTGGGGACAGGGGGCGTCTCATCCTACGAGCAGTACTTC.

J is TRBJ1-5 and V is TRBV16, with D tentatively TRBD1 (5 bases). This CDR3 comprises 13 residues. Per the germline V gene, CDR1 is KGHSY and CDR2 is FQNENV. V was shortened by 7 bases and J by 6 bases, with 13 bases between the two germline ends. The CDR3 DNA sequence: TGTGCCAGCACTAGACAGTCGACTCAGCCCCAGCATTTT. It translates to CASTRQSTQPQHF.

The genes are TRBV5-1 and TRBJ1-3; D gene unclear. This CDR3 region has 16 residues. Trimming cost V 4 bases and J 0 bases, with 14 bases left between them. Germline CDR1 SGHRS, CDR2 YFSETQ. DNA of the CDR3: TGCGCCAGCAGCCTAGAAACCGGCCCCTCTGGAAACACCATATATTTT. Its translation: CASSLETGPSGNTIYF.

This clone has more than one count but fewer than ten. The chain joins TRBV18 to TRBJ2-5; D ambiguous. The J call may be in error: the DNA end matches TRBJ2-7 better. Germline loops: CDR1 KGHSH, CDR2 LQKENI. The CDR3 spans 15 residues. CDR3 sequence: CASSPGSTVSYEQYF. As DNA, the CDR3 is TGTGCCAGCTCACCAGGATCAACAGTCTCCTACGAGCAGTACTTC.

This CDR3 reads CASSPAHIGGPNYGYTF. CDR3 coding DNA: TGTGCCAGCTCACCTGCCCATATAGGCGGACCTAACTATGGCTACACCTTC. V gene TRBV18 combines with J gene TRBJ1-2; no clear D gene. Germline assignment: CDR1 KGHSH and CDR2 LQKENI. V lost 3 bases and J lost 0, with 17 bases in between. The CDR3 runs to 17 residues.

With regard to this clone: Additional DNA sequences in this sample encode the identical CDR3. V and J are TRBV7-9 and TRBJ1-1; possibly TRBD1 for D (5 bases). The CDR3 contains 13 residues. Germline V gives CDR1 SEHNR, CDR2 FQNEAQ (reference sequence). V dropped 5 bases and J dropped 1 base, with 8 bases sitting between them. CDR3 residues: CASSPQGNTEAFF. The CDR3 nucleotides read TGTGCCAGCAGCCCCCAGGGGAACACTGAAGCTTTCTTT. Variable domain in full (rest from reference TRBV7-9 and TRBJ1-1): DTGVSQNPRHKITKRGQNVTFRCDPISEHNRLYWYRQTLGQGPEFLTYFQNEAQLEKSRLLSDRFSAERPKGSFSTLEIQRTEQGDSAMYLCASSPQGNTEAFFGQGTRLTVV.